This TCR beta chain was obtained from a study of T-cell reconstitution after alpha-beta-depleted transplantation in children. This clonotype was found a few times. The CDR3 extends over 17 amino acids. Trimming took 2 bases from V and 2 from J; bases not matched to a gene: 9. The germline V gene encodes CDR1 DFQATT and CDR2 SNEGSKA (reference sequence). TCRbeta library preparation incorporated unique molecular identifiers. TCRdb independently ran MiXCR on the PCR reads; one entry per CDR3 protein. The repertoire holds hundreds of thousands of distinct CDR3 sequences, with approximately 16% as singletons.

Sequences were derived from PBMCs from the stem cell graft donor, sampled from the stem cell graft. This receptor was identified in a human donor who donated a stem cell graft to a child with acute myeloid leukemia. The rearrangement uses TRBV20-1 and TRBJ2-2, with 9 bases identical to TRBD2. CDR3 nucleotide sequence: TGCAGTGCTAGAAGCGAGCGGGGGGCCCTAAACACCGGGGAGCTGTTTTTT. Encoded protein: CSARSERGALNTGELFF.